The next 8 T cell receptor beta chains were all read from a single sample in a study of cytomegalovirus exposure and HLA in healthy donors. PCR employed 60 Vbeta and 13 Jbeta primers. The method was immunoSEQ multiplex PCR; TCRdb's version includes in-frame clones alone and lacks a portion of them. The table has 99,000 or so clones, around 80% seen once. Sequenced input: PBMCs. The source of these receptors is a male donor in good health and CMV-seronegative.

The V and J genes are TRBV7-3 and TRBJ2-2; TRBD2 is a possible D gene (6 bases). Trimming left V 2 bases short and J 7 bases short, with 11 bases between. The CDR3 is 14 amino acids. The V gene's germline CDR1 is SGHTA and CDR2 FQGTGA. CDR3: CASSLQLAGGELFF. CDR3 nucleotides: TGTGCCAGCAGCTTACAACTAGCCGGCGGGGAGCTGTTTTTT.

The V and J genes are TRBV9 and TRBJ2-5; TRBD1 agrees at 7 bases. V gave up 3 bases and J gave up 5 bases; unmatched junction bases: 7. The CDR3 loop spans 14 amino acids. The V gene's germline CDR1 is SGDLS and CDR2 YYNGEE. As DNA, the CDR3 is TGTGCCAGCAGCGCCACAGGGGTCGGCGAGACCCAGTACTTC. Protein product: CASSATGVGETQYF. Full variable domain (missing parts from reference TRBV9 and TRBJ2-5): DSGVTQTPKHLITATGQRVTLRCSPRSGDLSVYWYQQSLDQGLQFLIQYYNGEERAKGNILERFSAQQFPDLHSELNLSSLELGDSALYFCASSATGVGETQYFGPGTRLLVL.

The chain recombines TRBV29-1 with TRBJ2-3; 8 positions match TRBD2. Trimming removed 0 bases from V and 2 bases from J; junction bases left unmatched: 4. The CDR3 is 15 residues long. CDR1 SQVTM and CDR2 ANQGSEA come from the germline V gene. Written as DNA, the CDR3 is TGCAGCGTTGAAGAAACTAGCGGTTACACAGATACGCAGTATTTT. Its protein product is CSVEETSGYTDTQYF.

The chain recombines TRBV2 with TRBJ1-1; D is possibly TRBD1 (5 bases). The CDR3 loop spans 15 amino acids. Per germline, CDR1 SNHLY and CDR2 FYNNEI. The V end lost 3 bases, the J end lost 2 bases, and 13 bases lay between the germline ends. This CDR3 is CASSEGGRGNTEAFF. The CDR3 coding sequence is TGTGCCAGCAGTGAGGGAGGGAGGGGAAACACTGAAGCTTTCTTT. Drawing the rest from reference TRBV2 and TRBJ1-1, the complete variable domain is EPEVTQTPSHQVTQMGQEVILRCVPISNHLYFYWYRQILGQKVEFLVSFYNNEISEKSEIFDDQFSVERPDGSNFTLKIRSTKLEDSAMYFCASSEGGRGNTEAFFGQGTRLTVV.

This clone was seen once. The rearrangement uses TRBV5-1 and TRBJ2-7; D gene uncertain. The CDR3 covers 16 residues. Germline V gene data show CDR1 as SGHRS and CDR2 as YFSETQ. Trimming pared 1 base from V and 0 bases from J, leaving 14 bases between. The CDR3 DNA reads as TGCGCCAGCAGCTTGTCGAGAGGTGAGAGCTCCTACGAGCAGTACTTC. It codes for CASSLSRGESSYEQYF.

The chain recombines TRBV18 with TRBJ1-4; TRBD1 might be the D (5 bases). Germline V lookup: CDR1 KGHSH, CDR2 LQKENI. Trimming cost V 3 bases and J 9 bases, with 14 bases left between them. The CDR3 length is 14 residues. The CDR3 DNA sequence: TGTGCCAGCTCACCTGGCGGGGGAGTGAAAAAACTGTTTTTT. Its protein is CASSPGGGVKKLFF.

This clone is a singleton in its sample. This chain connects TRBV4-3 to TRBJ1-6; D is unclear. Trimming stripped 4 bases from V and 6 bases from J, with 13 bases between. This CDR3 comprises 15 residues. The germline V gene has CDR1 LGHNA and CDR2 YSLEER. The CDR3 DNA reads TGCGCCAGCAGCCCGGGGTCCTCCGGTAATTCACCCCTCCACTTT. Protein sequence: CASSPGSSGNSPLHF.

This chain connects TRBV7-3 to TRBJ2-5, with 7 bases that match TRBD1. The J segment lost 5 bases and the V segment lost 5 bases, leaving 8 bases of the junction unmatched. CDR3 length: 14 amino acids. The V gene's germline CDR1 is SGHTA and CDR2 FQGTGA. CDR3 nucleotide sequence: TGTGCCAGCAGCAAACAGGGGAGTGAGGAGACCCAGTACTTC. This encodes CASSKQGSEETQYF.